One sample yielded the 22 T cell receptor beta chains listed below, sequenced in a study of cytomegalovirus exposure and HLA in healthy donors. It was with 60 Vbeta and 13 Jbeta primers that the PCR ran. Produced via immunoSEQ multiplex PCR; TCRdb's table is partial and in-frame only. The repertoire has 220,000 or so clones, more than 75% of them found once; the top ten carry about 3.8%. The specimen sequenced was PBMCs. The receptor source for this set is a male donor in good health and CMV-seronegative.

The rearrangement joins TRBV5-1 to TRBJ1-6, with 7 bases matching TRBD1. This CDR3 contains 14 residues. The trim removed 2 bases at V and 10 bases at J, leaving 6 bases unmatched. Germline loops: CDR1 SGHRS, CDR2 YFSETQ. The CDR3 DNA sequence: TGCGCCAGCAGCTTCGGGCAGGGGGACTCACCCCTCCACTTT. Protein sequence: CASSFGQGDSPLHF.

The chain recombines TRBV19 with TRBJ2-1; 11 bases are shared with TRBD2. This CDR3 comprises 16 residues. CDR1 and CDR2 (germline): LNHDA, SQIVND (reference sequence). Trimming cost V 4 bases and J 4 bases; bases outside gene matches: 6. CDR3 region: CASSRKGTSGYNEQFF. CDR3 DNA: TGTGCCAGTAGTAGAAAGGGGACTAGCGGATACAATGAGCAGTTCTTC.

The chain links TRBV6-5 to TRBJ2-7, with D perhaps TRBD1 (6 bases). V was shortened by 8 bases and J by 0 bases, with 14 bases between the two germline ends. CDR1 and CDR2 (germline): MNHEY, SVGAGI. The CDR3 consists of 14 residues. The CDR3 DNA sequence: TGTGCCAGCCGCCGGGACACGAGCTCCTACGAGCAGTACTTC. Protein product: CASRRDTSSYEQYF.

V gene TRBV5-5 combines with J gene TRBJ2-7; D call uncertain. The CDR3 totals 15 residues. Between the trimmed V and J ends, which lost 0 bases and 1 base, there was a span of 11 bases. Germline-derived CDR1 and CDR2 are SGHKS and YYEKEE (reference sequence). DNA of the CDR3: TGTGCCAGCAGCTTGGCGCCCGAGACATCCTACGAGCAGTACTTC. Amino acids: CASSLAPETSYEQYF.

This chain uses TRBV28 with TRBJ1-2; 7 positions agree with TRBD1. The CDR3 has 18 amino acids. V lost 6 bases to trimming and J lost 4 bases; unmatched junction nucleotides: 20. Germline-derived CDR1 and CDR2 are MDHEN and SYDVKM. Here the CDR3 reads CASRGGRTGGRQFYGYTF. The CDR3, as DNA: TGTGCCAGCAGGGGAGGAAGGACAGGCGGCCGTCAATTCTATGGCTACACCTTC.

The gene calls are TRBV27 and TRBJ1-2, with 10 positions matching TRBD1. The length of the CDR3 is 16 residues. The germline CDR1 and CDR2 sequences are MNHEY and SMNVEV (reference sequence). Germline trimming cut 1 base from V and 4 bases from J; bases unmatched to any gene: 6. The CDR3 here is CASSLFATGGTYGYTF. For the CDR3, the DNA is TGTGCCAGCAGTTTATTCGCGACAGGGGGCACCTATGGCTACACCTTC.

This chain connects TRBV13 to TRBJ2-2; 7 bases map to TRBD2. J gave up 6 bases and V 6 bases, and 10 bases lay outside the gene matches. Germline CDR1 PRHDT, CDR2 FYEKMQ (reference sequence). The CDR3 covers 15 residues. This chain's CDR3 is CASSLPGLRAGELFF. CDR3 nucleotides: TGTGCCAGCAGTTTACCGGGACTAAGGGCCGGGGAGCTGTTTTTT.

This clone came up once. The rearrangement joins TRBV6-5 to TRBJ1-5, with D unclear. Per the germline V gene, CDR1 is MNHEY and CDR2 is SVGAGI. This CDR3 is built from 14 residues. Trimming cost V 5 bases and J 5 bases, with 13 bases left between them. The CDR3, as DNA: TGTGCCAGCAGTAGAGCCTCAAGAGATCAGCCCCAGCATTTT. As protein: CASSRASRDQPQHF.

The chain is built from TRBV9 and TRBJ2-3; 9 positions agree with TRBD2. The CDR3 extends over 18 amino acids. V lost 4 bases to trimming and J lost 0 bases; unmatched junction nucleotides: 12. Germline CDR1 SGDLS, CDR2 YYNGEE. CDR3 sequence: CASSPGLAGRPSTDTQYF. The CDR3 DNA reads TGTGCCAGCAGCCCCGGTCTAGCGGGGCGGCCTAGCACAGATACGCAGTATTTT.

The chain carries TRBV9 and TRBJ1-5, with 7 bases matching TRBD1. CDR1 is SGDLS, CDR2 YYNGEE, per germline. The CDR3 is 14 residues long. With 7 bases clipped from V and 2 bases from J, the junction kept 6 bases outside the gene matches. CDR3 sequence (DNA): TGTGCCAGCGGACGGGACAGCCGCAATCAGCCCCAGCATTTT. Translated, it gives CASGRDSRNQPQHF.

The rearrangement joins TRBV4-1 to TRBJ1-6; D perhaps matches TRBD1 (6 bases). This CDR3 is 14 amino acids long. Germline loops: CDR1 MGHRA, CDR2 YSYEKL. V dropped 7 bases and J dropped 7 bases, with 14 bases sitting between them. CDR3: CASNREVGNSPLHF. CDR3 in DNA: TGCGCCAGCAACAGGGAAGTCGGAAATTCACCCCTCCACTTT.

The chain couples TRBV7-8 to TRBJ2-7; tentative D call: TRBD2 (6 bases). V lost 5 bases and J lost 3, with 29 bases in between. Germline V lookup: CDR1 SGHVS, CDR2 FQNEAQ. The CDR3 length is 19 residues. Written as DNA, the CDR3 is TGTGCCAGCAGCCGCCGCCTTCTAGCGCCCCAACGGGGAGGCTACGAGCAGTACTTC. This gives the protein CASSRRLLAPQRGGYEQYF.

V and J are TRBV6-1 and TRBJ2-1; possibly TRBD2 for D (6 bases). Germline V gene sequence: CDR1 MNHNS, CDR2 SASEGT. V lost 4 bases, J lost 10 bases, and 17 bases lay in between. This CDR3 contains 14 residues. CDR3 coding DNA: TGTGCCAGCAGTGGAGTCGTGGGAGGAAAGGAGCAGTTCTTC. The encoded protein is CASSGVVGGKEQFF.

This chain links TRBV10-1 with TRBJ2-7, with D tentatively TRBD1 (6 bases). The germline V and J ends were trimmed by 4 bases and 5 bases, with 12 bases remaining between them. From germline, CDR1 is WNHNN and CDR2 SYGVQD (reference sequence). The CDR3 runs 13 residues. The CDR3 region is CASSGGHRDEQYF. In DNA, the CDR3 is TGCGCCAGCAGTGGGGGACATAGGGACGAGCAGTACTTC.

With respect to this clone: This CDR3 is also generated by other DNA sequences in the sample. This rearrangement joins TRBV5-1 to TRBJ2-1, with D unresolved. V was trimmed by 1 base and J by 5 bases, leaving 4 bases between them. This CDR3 comprises 12 residues. Germline V gene data show CDR1 as SGHRS and CDR2 as YFSETQ. The CDR3 loop is CASSLTDNEQFF. The CDR3 nucleotides are TGCGCCAGCAGCTTGACAGACAATGAGCAGTTCTTC.

This rearrangement joins TRBV5-6 to TRBJ1-5; the match to TRBD1 covers 7 bases. CDR3 size: 14 residues. The germline gives CDR1 SGHDT, CDR2 YYEEEE. Losses at the gene ends were 3 bases for V and 7 bases for J; bases not matched to a gene: 7. The CDR3 protein is CASSSQGQGQPQHF. Written as DNA, the CDR3 is TGTGCCAGCAGCTCACAGGGGCAGGGGCAGCCCCAGCATTTT.

This clone is a singleton in its sample. The chain has TRBV7-6 and TRBJ2-2; D is ambiguous. Trimming took off 2 bases at V and 7 bases at J, with 5 bases between the two ends. CDR3 length: 12 residues. Per the germline V gene, CDR1 is SGHVS and CDR2 is FNYEAQ. CDR3: CASSLKSGELFF. The CDR3 bases are TGTGCCAGCAGCTTAAAGAGCGGGGAGCTGTTTTTT.

This clone appeared once. The chain combines TRBV5-1 with TRBJ2-2; weak D call: TRBD2 (5 bases). Germline-derived CDR1 and CDR2 are SGHRS and YFSETQ. The CDR3 is 14 residues long. V lost 1 base and J lost 6, with 10 bases in between. In nucleotides, the CDR3 is TGCGCCAGCAGCTTGAAGGGAGATGCCGGGGAGCTGTTTTTT. Protein: CASSLKGDAGELFF.

The chain is built from TRBV29-1 and TRBJ2-1; 10 positions match TRBD2. Germline V gene sequence: CDR1 SQVTM, CDR2 ANQGSEA. The CDR3 is 17 amino acids. The V gene end was trimmed by 6 bases and the J gene end by 7 bases; junction bases not matched to a gene: 18. The CDR3 loop reads CSVNYGATQREGNEQFF. DNA of the CDR3: TGCAGCGTGAATTACGGTGCTACCCAGCGGGAGGGTAATGAGCAGTTCTTC.

The chain is built from TRBV6-5 and TRBJ2-7; TRBD1 aligns across 10 bases. CDR1 is MNHEY and CDR2 is SVGAGI in the germline V gene. J was trimmed by 2 bases and V by 5 bases; bases with no gene match: 6. This CDR3 spans 15 amino acids. The CDR3 spells CASSRGQGIPYEQYF. For the CDR3, the DNA is TGTGCCAGCAGTAGGGGACAGGGGATCCCCTACGAGCAGTACTTC.

The chain combines TRBV18 with TRBJ2-7; D perhaps matches TRBD1 (6 bases). The CDR3 contains 13 residues. Germline assignment: CDR1 KGHSH and CDR2 LQKENI. V lost 3 bases and J lost 8, with 14 bases in between. In DNA form, the CDR3 reads TGTGCCAGCTCACCGGGACACGGCGATAAGCAGTACTTC. This encodes CASSPGHGDKQYF.

The rearrangement joins TRBV19 to TRBJ2-3, with 7 bases aligning to TRBD2. Trimming took 1 base from V and 2 from J; bases not matched to a gene: 3. The CDR3 is 15 residues long. The V gene's germline CDR1 is LNHDA and CDR2 SQIVND (reference sequence). DNA for the CDR3: TGTGCCAGTAGTATAGTGGGAGGGTACACAGATACGCAGTATTTT. The encoded protein is CASSIVGGYTDTQYF.